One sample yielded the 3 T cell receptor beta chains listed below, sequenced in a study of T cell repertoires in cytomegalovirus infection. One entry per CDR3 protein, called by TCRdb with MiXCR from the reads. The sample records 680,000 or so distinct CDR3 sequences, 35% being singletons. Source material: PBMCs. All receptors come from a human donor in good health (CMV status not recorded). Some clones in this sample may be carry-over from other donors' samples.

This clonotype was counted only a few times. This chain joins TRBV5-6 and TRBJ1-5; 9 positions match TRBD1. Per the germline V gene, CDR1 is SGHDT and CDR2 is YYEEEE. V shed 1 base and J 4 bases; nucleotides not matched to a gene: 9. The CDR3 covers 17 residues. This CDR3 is CASSLKTDRGLNQPQHF. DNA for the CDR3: TGTGCCAGCAGCTTGAAGACCGACAGGGGGTTGAATCAGCCCCAGCATTTT.

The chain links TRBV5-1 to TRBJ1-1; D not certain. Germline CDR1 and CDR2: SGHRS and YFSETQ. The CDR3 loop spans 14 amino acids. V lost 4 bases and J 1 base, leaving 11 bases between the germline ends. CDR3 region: CASSADTANTEAFF. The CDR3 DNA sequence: TGCGCCAGCAGCGCCGACACAGCGAACACTGAAGCTTTCTTT.

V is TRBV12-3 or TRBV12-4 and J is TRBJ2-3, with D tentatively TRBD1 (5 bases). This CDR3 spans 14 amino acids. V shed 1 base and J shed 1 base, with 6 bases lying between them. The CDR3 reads CASSLETGTDTQYF. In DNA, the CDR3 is TGTGCCAGCAGTTTAGAGACAGGCACAGATACGCAGTATTTT.